The entry that follows covers one T cell receptor beta chain sequence. Generated by immunoSEQ multiplex PCR, the TCRdb table keeps only in-frame clones and is missing some. The table lists around 250,000 clones, about 90% of them singletons. V lost 2 bases to trimming and J lost 5 bases; unmatched junction nucleotides: 3. The length of the CDR3 is 13 residues. Per germline, CDR1 MNHEY and CDR2 SVGAGI. This record comes from a study of blood T cell repertoires in COVID-19. About the study: The origin of the acute and convalescent COVID-19 samples was the United States, Italy and Spain. PBMCs, B-cell-depleted T cells, or T cells were the source of the cDNA or gDNA that made up the material.

The rearrangement links TRBV6-5 to TRBJ2-7, with TRBD1 identical over 7 bases. The sample taken for sequencing was peripheral blood. This sequence originates from a man aged 55 to 70 with acute or convalescent COVID-19. CDR3 protein: CASSYRGLDEQYF. The CDR3 region has the DNA TGTGCCAGCAGTTACAGGGGGCTGGACGAGCAGTACTTC.